These 24 T cell receptor beta chains were all obtained from the same sample, sequenced in a study of cytomegalovirus exposure and HLA in healthy donors. 60 Vbeta and 13 Jbeta primers were used in PCR. Clones were read by immunoSEQ multiplex PCR, and TCRdb kept only the in-frame ones, dropping some. The data hold 200,000 to 250,000 clones, with approximately 82% observed a single time. The sample was PBMCs. These receptors originate from a woman aged 35 to 49 in good health and CMV-seronegative.

The genes are TRBV7-6 and TRBJ1-2, with D maybe TRBD1 (6 bases). Germline V gene data show CDR1 as SGHVS and CDR2 as FNYEAQ. CDR3 size: 13 residues. V was cut by 3 bases and J by 8 bases, with 13 bases left in between. CDR3 DNA: TGTGCCAGCAGCTTGCTCGGGGGGCTAGGCTACACCTTC. This codes for CASSLLGGLGYTF.

J is TRBJ1-2 and V is TRBV5-8, with TRBD1 as a possible D gene (6 bases). From germline, CDR1 is SGHTS and CDR2 YDEGEE. The V end lost 4 bases, the J end lost 5 bases, and 15 bases lay between the germline ends. The CDR3 totals 14 residues. The CDR3 here is CASSPGAGEYGYTF. CDR3 DNA sequence: TGTGCCAGCAGCCCCGGGGCAGGGGAATATGGCTACACCTTC.

CDR3 sequence reads: CASSIDRRQPEQYF. CDR3 in DNA: TGTGCCAGTAGTATAGATCGTAGACAGCCCGAGCAGTACTTC. The chain employs TRBV19 and TRBJ2-7; maybe TRBD1 (5 bases). The V and J ends lost 0 bases and 6 bases respectively, with 12 bases between them. Germline loops: CDR1 LNHDA, CDR2 SQIVND (reference sequence). The CDR3 extends over 14 amino acids.

About this clone: Different DNA sequences within this sample yield the same CDR3. This chain connects TRBV29-1 to TRBJ2-7; 8 bases match TRBD1. CDR3 length: 13 residues. J lost 2 bases, V lost 1 base, and 1 base had no gene match. Germline V gene data show CDR1 as SQVTM and CDR2 as ANQGSEA. The CDR3 spells CSVEGTGPYEQYF. CDR3 DNA: TGCAGCGTTGAAGGGACAGGGCCCTACGAGCAGTACTTC.

The V call is TRBV30, the J call TRBJ1-6; TRBD1 agrees at 9 bases. Germline V gene lookup returns CDR1 GTSNPN and CDR2 SVGIG (reference sequence). There are 15 residues in the CDR3. With V trimmed by 3 bases and J by 10 bases, 10 bases remained unmatched. The CDR3 DNA reads as TGTGCCTGGAGCGCAAGGACAGGGGTTGGGTCACCCCTCCACTTT. Translating gives CAWSARTGVGSPLHF.

A single count supports this clone. The genes are TRBV2 and TRBJ1-5; D uncertain. Germline V gene data show CDR1 as SNHLY and CDR2 as FYNNEI. The CDR3 totals 13 residues. V was cut by 6 bases and J by 7 bases, with 13 bases left in between. The CDR3 loop reads CASSLNPGQPQHF. The CDR3 bases are TGTGCCAGCAGCCTCAACCCCGGGCAGCCCCAGCATTTT.

A remark on this clone: The identical CDR3 is also encoded by other nucleotide sequences in the sample. The chain has TRBV19 and TRBJ1-2; D is uncertain. The germline V gene encodes CDR1 LNHDA and CDR2 SQIVND (reference sequence). This CDR3 contains 13 residues. V was cut by 4 bases and J by 0 bases, with 6 bases left in between. The CDR3 sequence: CASSTGANYGYTF. CDR3 DNA: TGTGCCAGTAGTACCGGAGCTAACTATGGCTACACCTTC. Using reference TRBV19 and TRBJ1-2 for the parts outside the CDR3, the full variable domain is DGGITQSPKYLFRKEGQNVTLSCEQNLNHDAMYWYRQDPGQGLRLIYYSQIVNDFQKGDIAEGYSVSREKKESFPLTVTSAQKNPTAFYLCASSTGANYGYTFGSGTRLTVV.

Points on this clone: This sample also contains other DNA sequences that code for the same CDR3. The V gene is TRBV10-3, the J gene TRBJ1-6; 7 bases fit TRBD1. The junction had 10 bases not matched to a gene; V was cut back by 5 bases and J by 9 bases. CDR1 and CDR2 from the germline V gene are ENHRY and SYGVKD. The CDR3 loop spans 15 amino acids. The CDR3 sequence: CAISSETGMGSPLHF. The CDR3 nucleotides are TGTGCCATCAGTTCAGAGACAGGGATGGGTTCACCCCTCCACTTT.

This chain connects TRBV21-1 to TRBJ2-7; TRBD1 is the table's D call and was not checked against the DNA. TRBV21-1 is annotated as a pseudogene. The CDR3 is 15 amino acids. The CDR3: CASSKAYRVGYEQYF. Here the CDR3 DNA reads TGTGCCAGCAGCAAAGCTTACAGGGTGGGATACGAGCAGTACTTC.

This chain connects TRBV4-1 to TRBJ2-2; the D is unclear. The CDR3 spans 14 residues. CDR1 is MGHRA and CDR2 is YSYEKL in the germline V gene. Between the trimmed V and J ends, which lost 4 bases and 5 bases, there was a span of 11 bases. The CDR3 coding sequence is TGCGCCAGCAGCCCAATCTTGAGGACCGGGGAGCTGTTTTTT. It encodes CASSPILRTGELFF.

This clone was counted between two and nine times. DNA for the CDR3: TGTGCCAGCAGCTTAAATGGGGGCGGTCGGTTCTTC. Its protein product is CASSLNGGGRFF. The chain employs TRBV5-6 and TRBJ2-1; D is possibly TRBD1 (6 bases). Trimming removed 2 bases at V and 15 bases at J, with 15 bases between. This CDR3 region has 12 residues. The germline CDR1 and CDR2 sequences are SGHDT and YYEEEE. Variable domain in full (rest from reference TRBV5-6 and TRBJ2-1): DAGVTQSPTHLIKTRGQQVTLRCSPKSGHDTVSWYQQALGQGPQFIFQYYEEEERQRGNFPDRFSGHQFPNYSSELNVNALLLGDSALYLCASSLNGGGRFFGPGTRLTVL.

The chain is built from TRBV7-6 and TRBJ2-2; D may be TRBD1 (6 bases). The V gene's germline CDR1 is SGHVS and CDR2 FNYEAQ. The length of the CDR3 is 18 residues. V gave up 2 bases and J gave up 5 bases, with 21 bases separating them. In DNA, the CDR3 is TGTGCCAGCAGCTTACTGTTTTTGGGGCAGGGGAAGACCGGGGAGCTGTTTTTT. This sequence encodes CASSLLFLGQGKTGELFF.

The chain links TRBV18 to TRBJ1-1; perhaps TRBD1 as D (6 bases). Germline V CDR1 and CDR2: KGHSH, LQKENI. The length of the CDR3 is 16 residues. Trimming cost V 3 bases and J 3 bases, with 17 bases left between them. The CDR3 loop reads CASSPMPPGQYTEAFF. The CDR3 DNA follows: TGTGCCAGCTCACCTATGCCCCCCGGACAGTACACTGAAGCTTTCTTT. Supplemented by reference TRBV18 and TRBJ1-1, the full variable domain reads NAGVMQNPRHLVRRRGQEARLRCSPMKGHSHVYWYRQLPEEGLKFMVYLQKENIIDESGMPKERFSAEFPKEGPSILRIQQVVRGDSAAYFCASSPMPPGQYTEAFFGQGTRLTVV.

In this sample, this clone turned up once. The genes are TRBV5-6 and TRBJ2-3, with TRBD2 as a possible D gene (7 bases). There are 15 residues in the CDR3. V shed 2 bases and J shed 2 bases, with 12 bases lying between them. Germline CDR1 reads SGHDT; CDR2 reads YYEEEE. The CDR3 region is CASSLGGAHTDTQYF. The CDR3 coding sequence is TGTGCCAGCAGCTTAGGGGGGGCCCACACAGATACGCAGTATTTT.

The V and J genes are TRBV28 and TRBJ2-7, with 11 bases matching TRBD1. The germline gives CDR1 MDHEN, CDR2 SYDVKM. This CDR3 is built from 15 residues. The V and J ends lost 2 bases and 6 bases, in that order; junction bases with no gene match: 6. The CDR3 loop is CASSLPRTGGSEQYF. The DNA for the CDR3 is TGTGCCAGCAGTTTACCACGGACAGGGGGCTCCGAGCAGTACTTC.

This chain connects TRBV2 to TRBJ1-2; D uncertain. Germline CDR1 SNHLY, CDR2 FYNNEI. The CDR3 sequence is 15 residues long. V dropped 7 bases and J dropped 2 bases, with 17 bases sitting between them. CDR3 DNA: TGTGCCAGCATCACAAGTGGTCCAGGCAACTATGGCTACACCTTC. Translated: CASITSGPGNYGYTF.

The chain couples TRBV30 to TRBJ2-5, with TRBD2 matching over 7 bases. Germline CDR1 is GTSNPN and CDR2 is SVGIG (reference sequence). The CDR3 length is 14 residues. Germline trimming cut 0 bases from V and 5 bases from J; bases unmatched to any gene: 6. CDR3 nucleotides: TGTGCCTGGAGTGTCTGGGAGGGTTCGGAGACCCAGTACTTC. It yields the protein CAWSVWEGSETQYF.

The chain uses TRBV2 and TRBJ2-1; maybe TRBD2 (5 bases). CDR1 SNHLY and CDR2 FYNNEI come from the germline V gene. Trimming shortened V by 6 bases and J by 3 bases, and 9 bases separated the two germline ends. This CDR3 comprises 13 residues. The CDR3 protein is CASRSRDYNEQFF. The CDR3 DNA is TGTGCCAGCAGGTCCCGGGACTACAATGAGCAGTTCTTC.

This chain links TRBV6-5 with TRBJ1-2; possibly TRBD1 for D (6 bases). V was shortened by 0 bases and J by 2 bases, with 13 bases between the two germline ends. The germline CDR1 and CDR2 sequences are MNHEY and SVGAGI. The length of the CDR3 is 16 residues. In DNA, the CDR3 is TGTGCCAGCAGTTACTCGTCCACAGGGAACAACTATGGCTACACCTTC. Amino acid sequence: CASSYSSTGNNYGYTF.

This sequence joins TRBV7-8 and TRBJ1-1; 7 bases line up with TRBD1. V was clipped by 5 bases and J by 1 base; unmatched bases: 7. This CDR3 region has 15 residues. Germline loops: CDR1 SGHVS, CDR2 FQNEAQ. CDR3 protein: CASSPPGTANTEAFF. The CDR3 DNA is TGTGCCAGCAGCCCTCCCGGGACAGCGAACACTGAAGCTTTCTTT.

This clone was seen only once. The chain has TRBV11-3 and TRBJ1-2; D possibly corresponds to TRBD1 (5 bases). The CDR3 is made up of 14 amino acids. Germline CDR1 SGHNT, CDR2 YENEEA. Trimming took off 2 bases at V and 8 bases at J, with 15 bases between the two ends. CDR3 in amino acids: CASSLPGGVMGYTF. DNA for the CDR3: TGTGCCAGCAGCTTACCTGGGGGGGTTATGGGCTACACCTTC.

This clone appeared a few times. V gene TRBV18 combines with J gene TRBJ2-1; possibly TRBD1 for D (6 bases). The CDR3 contains 11 residues. Germline-derived CDR1 and CDR2 are KGHSH and LQKENI. V lost 8 bases and J 6 bases, leaving 8 bases between the germline ends. DNA for the CDR3: TGTGCCAGCGCCAGGGGCAATGAGCAGTTCTTC. Translating gives CASARGNEQFF.

The chain is built from TRBV10-1 and TRBJ1-3; D is perhaps TRBD1 (6 bases). Germline V gene sequence: CDR1 WNHNN, CDR2 SYGVQD (reference sequence). Trimming cost V 4 bases and J 3 bases, with 16 bases left between them. This CDR3 has 16 amino acids. Here the CDR3 reads CASSGINRVGGNTIYF. In DNA, the CDR3 is TGCGCCAGCAGTGGAATCAACAGGGTTGGTGGAAACACCATATATTTT.

The chain joins TRBV6-1 to TRBJ1-2; 7 bases align to TRBD1. Germline V lookup: CDR1 MNHNS, CDR2 SASEGT. Unmatched junction bases numbered 4, after V lost 2 bases and J lost 4 bases. The CDR3 runs 14 residues. Written as DNA, the CDR3 is TGTGCCAGCAGTGAAACGGACAGGCTCTATGGCTACACCTTC. The encoded protein is CASSETDRLYGYTF.